The entry below describes one T cell receptor (beta chain). The germline gives CDR1 SGHRS, CDR2 YFSETQ. This CDR3 comprises 12 residues. Deletions cut 5 bases from V and 1 base from J, with 7 bases between. In the study's own analysis: Amplifying reference gene primers gave estimates of nucleated cell counts. Method: immunoSEQ multiplex PCR; TCRdb's copy keeps in-frame clones and lacks some. The V and J calls and clone size come from that table; D and trimming were worked out from the DNA. The sample holds about 100,000 clones, about 80% seen once. The data were obtained in a study of blood T cell repertoires in COVID-19. About the study: COVID-19 samples, acute and convalescent, were from the United States, Italy and Spain. T cells, B-cell-depleted T cells, or PBMCs provided the cDNA or gDNA that served as material.

Sequencing was performed on peripheral blood. The rearrangement links TRBV5-1 to TRBJ2-7; D remains ambiguous. This sequence was found in a woman in her 70s with acute or convalescent COVID-19. CDR3 in amino acids: CASRGSSYEQYF. CDR3 coding DNA: TGCGCCAGCAGGGGCAGTTCCTACGAGCAGTACTTC.